This TCR beta chain is drawn from a study of regulatory T cells in long-lasting Graves disease. Turning to the study itself: Persistent Graves' disease denoted over 5 years of antithyroid drugs plus positive TSH receptor antibodies.

This clonotype was counted a few times. Its cognate antigen is unknown. The junction departs from the called germline gene at one end, perhaps through a read error. Noted time point: persistent/refractory GD, antithyroid drugs over 5 years with positive TRAb. PBMC RNA was the source of the TCR library. All patients originated from an endocrinology department located in Xi'an, China. Arm-PCR with iRepertoire HTBI primers amplified the CDR3 regions for these TCR beta libraries. TCRdb re-called the multiplex PCR reads through MiXCR, storing one row per CDR3 protein. Among about 660,000 distinct CDR3 sequences listed, around 32% were seen once. Study-wide results and caveats: TRBV28, TRBJ1-2 and TRBJ2-5 emerged as the favored segments in persistent disease. Persistent Graves' patients had lower TCR diversity than newly diagnosed ones.

This CDR3 region has 15 residues. The rearrangement joins TRBV12-3 or TRBV12-4 to TRBJ2-2, with D perhaps assigned TRBD1 or TRBD2 (5 bases each). The receptor was isolated from a female donor with Graves disease. The sequencing here drew on peripheral blood mononuclear cells (PBMCs), taken when the disease was refractory, from a patient treated with antithyroid drugs. The CDR3: CASSWDGVNTRELFF. The CDR3 DNA reads as TGTGCCAGCAGTTGGGACGGTGTGAACACCAGGGAGCTGTTTTTT.